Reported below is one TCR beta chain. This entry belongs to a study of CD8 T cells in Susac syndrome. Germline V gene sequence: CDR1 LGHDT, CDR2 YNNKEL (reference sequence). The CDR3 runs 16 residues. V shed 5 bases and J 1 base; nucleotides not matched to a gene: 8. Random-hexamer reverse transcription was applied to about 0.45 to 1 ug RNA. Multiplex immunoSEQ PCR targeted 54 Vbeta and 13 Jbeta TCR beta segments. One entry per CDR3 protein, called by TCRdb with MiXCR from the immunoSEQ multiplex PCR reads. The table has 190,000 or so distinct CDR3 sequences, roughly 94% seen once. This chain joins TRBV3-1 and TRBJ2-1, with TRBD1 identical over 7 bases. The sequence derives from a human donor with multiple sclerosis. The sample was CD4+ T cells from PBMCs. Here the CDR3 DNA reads TGTGCCAGCAGCATAAGACAGGGTTCTTCCTACAATGAGCAGTTCTTC. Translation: CASSIRQGSSYNEQFF.